This T cell receptor beta chain is from a study of cytomegalovirus exposure and HLA in healthy donors. Study overall: The early release's HLA-typed donors yielded 65 million to 85 million unique TCRs.

Germline V gene lookup returns CDR1 MNHEY and CDR2 SMNVEV (reference sequence). The length of the CDR3 is 15 residues. Trimming cost V 5 bases and J 0 bases, with 10 bases left between them. Study results and limitations: Later work showed greater clonal expansion in HLA-associated TCR beta chains than in equally common others. Researchers reported in a later analysis that a missense DCLRE1C variant was tied to TCR beta V- and J-gene trimming. Presence/absence comparisons presumed near-even sequencing depth among donors.

For this clone: No antigen is known for it.

Researchers ran the PCR with 60 Vbeta and 13 Jbeta primers. The assay was immunoSEQ multiplex PCR, and TCRdb's table has in-frame clones only and misses some. The top ten clones hold under 5% of a sample with 150,000 to 200,000 clones, 80% to 90% of them seen once. The genes are TRBV27 and TRBJ1-4, with D unclear. Sequenced: PBMCs. The source of this sequence is a girl under 18 in good health and CMV-seropositive. The DNA of the CDR3 is TGTGCCAGCAGTATTACAGTCGCAACTAATGAAAAACTGTTTTTT. Amino acid sequence: CASSITVATNEKLFF.